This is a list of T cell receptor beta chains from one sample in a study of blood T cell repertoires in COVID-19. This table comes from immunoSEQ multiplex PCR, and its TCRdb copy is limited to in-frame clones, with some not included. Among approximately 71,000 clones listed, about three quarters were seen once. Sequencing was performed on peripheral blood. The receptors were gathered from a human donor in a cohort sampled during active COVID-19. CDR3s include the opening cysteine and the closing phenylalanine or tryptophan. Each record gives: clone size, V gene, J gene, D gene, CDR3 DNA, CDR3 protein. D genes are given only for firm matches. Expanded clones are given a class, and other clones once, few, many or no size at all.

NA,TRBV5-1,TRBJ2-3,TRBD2,TGCGCCAGCAGCTCTGGACTAGCGGGGAGCACAGATACGCAGTATTTT,CASSSGLAGSTDTQYF
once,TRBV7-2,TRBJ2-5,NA,TGTGCCAGCAGCTTAGTTCCCGGACCCACCACCGGAGGGACCCAGTACTTC,CASSLVPGPTTGGTQYF
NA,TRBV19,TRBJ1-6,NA,TGTGCCAGTAGTGCGCCCCCGGGTTATAATTCACCCCTCCACTTT,CASSAPPGYNSPLHF
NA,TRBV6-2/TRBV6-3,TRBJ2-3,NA,TGTGCCAGCAGTTACCTCCCCACAGGACAGTTCACAGATACGCAGTATTTT,CASSYLPTGQFTDTQYF
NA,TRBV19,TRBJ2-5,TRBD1,TGTGCCAGTAGTAGTAATAGGGGGCAGACCCAGTACTTC,CASSSNRGQTQYF
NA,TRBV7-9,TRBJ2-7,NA,TGTGCCAGCAGCTTAGAACAGGGTTTTGACGAGCAGTACTTC,CASSLEQGFDEQYF
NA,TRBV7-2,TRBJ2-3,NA,TGTGCCAGCAGCTCCGCAGAGATAGCGGTGCGTCAGTATTTT,CASSSAEIAVRQYF
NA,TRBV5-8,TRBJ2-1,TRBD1,TGTGCCAGCACCTCCCGGGACAGACACAACAATGAGCAGTTCTTC,CASTSRDRHNNEQFF
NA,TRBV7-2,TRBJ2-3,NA,TGTGCCAGCAGCTCGGGACTGCCTTGGGGGGAGACGCAGTATTTT,CASSSGLPWGETQYF
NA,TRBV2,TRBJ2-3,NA,TGTGCCAGCAGTGACGTGGACTCCACAGATACGCAGTATTTT,CASSDVDSTDTQYF
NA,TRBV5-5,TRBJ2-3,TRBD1,TGTGCCAGCAGCACTAAAAAAAAATTTGACAGGGGCAGACAAGATACGCAGTATTTT,CASSTKKKFDRGRQDTQYF
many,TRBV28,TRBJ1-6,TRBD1,TGTGCCAGCAGCCCCAGGGGGATAAATTCACCCCTCCACTTT,CASSPRGINSPLHF
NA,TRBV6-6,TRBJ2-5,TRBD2,TGTGCCAGCAGCTTTGGGACTAGAGGACAAGAGACCCAGTACTTC,CASSFGTRGQETQYF
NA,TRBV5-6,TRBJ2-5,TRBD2,TGTGCCAGCAGTTCCTGGACTAGCGCCGAGACCCAGTACTTC,CASSSWTSAETQYF
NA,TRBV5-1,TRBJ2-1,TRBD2,TGCGCCAGCAGCGCAGGACTAGAATTGAATGAGCAGTTCTTC,CASSAGLELNEQFF
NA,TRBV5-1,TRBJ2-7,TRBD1,TGCGCCAGCCGCCACCACCTCGGGACAGGCCCCTCGGGCGAGCAGTACTTC,CASRHHLGTGPSGEQYF
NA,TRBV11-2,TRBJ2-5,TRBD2,TGTGCCAGCAGCCCCCCCGGGACTAGTCGGCGGGAGACCCAGTACTTC,CASSPPGTSRRETQYF
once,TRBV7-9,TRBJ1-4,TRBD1,TGTGCCAGCAGCCGGGGACAGGGAGGCGAAAAACTGTTTTTT,CASSRGQGGEKLFF
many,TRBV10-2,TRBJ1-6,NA,TGCGCCAGCAGTGAGTCCGGTGGTGGAGATAATTCACCCCTCCACTTT,CASSESGGGDNSPLHF
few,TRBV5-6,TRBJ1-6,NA,TGTGCCAGCAGCTTGACACAGGGCTATTCACCCCTCCACTTT,CASSLTQGYSPLHF
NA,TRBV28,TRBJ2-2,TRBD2,TGTGCCAGCAGTTCCATCGGACTAGCGGGGCACACCGGGGAGCTGTTTTTT,CASSSIGLAGHTGELFF
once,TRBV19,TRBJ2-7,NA,TGTGCCACATCGCCTCGGTACGAGCAGTACTTC,CATSPRYEQYF
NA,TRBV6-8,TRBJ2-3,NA,TGTGCCAGACATCGGACAGTCTCGAGCACAGATACGCAGTATTTT,CARHRTVSSTDTQYF
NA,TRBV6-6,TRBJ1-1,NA,TGTGCCAGCAGTCCACCGCAGGGCACTGAAGCTTTCTTT,CASSPPQGTEAFF
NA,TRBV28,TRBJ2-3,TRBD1,TGTGCCAGCAGACAGGACAGGGGGGCAGATACGCAGTATTTT,CASRQDRGADTQYF
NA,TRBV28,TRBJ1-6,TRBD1,TGTGCCAGCAGTCCACCGGGACAGGGTTATTCACCCCTCCACTTT,CASSPPGQGYSPLHF
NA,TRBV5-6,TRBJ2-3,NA,TGTGCCAGCAGCTCTGTGGACTACAGGGGTCATACGCAGTATTTT,CASSSVDYRGHTQYF
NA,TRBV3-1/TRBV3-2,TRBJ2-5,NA,TGTGCCAGCAGCCAAGATCGTGAGACCCAGTACTTC,CASSQDRETQYF
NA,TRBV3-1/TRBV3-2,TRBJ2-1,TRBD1,TGTGCCAGCAGCCTCCTCTTTACCGACAGGGCCTACTACAATGAGCAGTTCTTC,CASSLLFTDRAYYNEQFF
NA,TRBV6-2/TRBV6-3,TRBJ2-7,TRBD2,TGTGCCAGCAGTGACCCCCCTAGCGGGGTTATCGAGCAGTACTTC,CASSDPPSGVIEQYF
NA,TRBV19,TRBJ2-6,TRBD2,TGTGCCAGTAGTACTAGCGGGAGGGCTGGGGCCAACGTCCTGACTTTC,CASSTSGRAGANVLTF